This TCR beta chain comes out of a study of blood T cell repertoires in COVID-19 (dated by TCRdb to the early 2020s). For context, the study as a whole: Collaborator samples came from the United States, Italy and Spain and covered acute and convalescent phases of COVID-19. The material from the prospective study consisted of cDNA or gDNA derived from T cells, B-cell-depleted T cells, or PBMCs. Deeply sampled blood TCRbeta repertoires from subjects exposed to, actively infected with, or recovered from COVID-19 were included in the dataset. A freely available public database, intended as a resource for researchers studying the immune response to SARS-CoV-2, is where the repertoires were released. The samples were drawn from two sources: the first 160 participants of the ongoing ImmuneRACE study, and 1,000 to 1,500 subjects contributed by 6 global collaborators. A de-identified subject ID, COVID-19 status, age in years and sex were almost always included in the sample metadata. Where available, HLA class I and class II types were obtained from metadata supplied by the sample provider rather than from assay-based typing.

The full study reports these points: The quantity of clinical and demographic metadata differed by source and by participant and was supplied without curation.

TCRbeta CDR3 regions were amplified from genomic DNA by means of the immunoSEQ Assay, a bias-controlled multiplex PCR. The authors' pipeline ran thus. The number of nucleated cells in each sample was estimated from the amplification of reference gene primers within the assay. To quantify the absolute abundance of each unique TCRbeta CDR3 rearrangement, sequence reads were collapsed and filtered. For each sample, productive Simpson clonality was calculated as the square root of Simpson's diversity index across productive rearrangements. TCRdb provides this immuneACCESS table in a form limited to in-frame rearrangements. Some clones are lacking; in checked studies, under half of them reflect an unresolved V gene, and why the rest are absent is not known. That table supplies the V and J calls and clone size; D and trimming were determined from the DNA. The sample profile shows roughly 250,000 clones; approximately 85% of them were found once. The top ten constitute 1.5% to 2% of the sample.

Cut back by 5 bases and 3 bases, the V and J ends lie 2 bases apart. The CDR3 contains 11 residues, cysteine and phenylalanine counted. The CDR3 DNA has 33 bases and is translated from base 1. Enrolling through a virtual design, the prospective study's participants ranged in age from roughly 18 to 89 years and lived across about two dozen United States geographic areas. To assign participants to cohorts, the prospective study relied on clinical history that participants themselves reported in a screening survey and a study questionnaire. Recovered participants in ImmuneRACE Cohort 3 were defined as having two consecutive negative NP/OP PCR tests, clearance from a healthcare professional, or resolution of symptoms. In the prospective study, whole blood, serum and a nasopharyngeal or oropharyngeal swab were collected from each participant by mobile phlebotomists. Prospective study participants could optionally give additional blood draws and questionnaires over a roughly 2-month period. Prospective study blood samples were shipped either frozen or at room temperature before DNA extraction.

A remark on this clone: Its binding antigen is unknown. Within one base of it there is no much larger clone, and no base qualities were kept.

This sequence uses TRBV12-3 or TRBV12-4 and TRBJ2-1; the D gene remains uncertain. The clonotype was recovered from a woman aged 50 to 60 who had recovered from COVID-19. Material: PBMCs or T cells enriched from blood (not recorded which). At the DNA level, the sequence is TGTGCCAGCAGTCGCTACAATGAGCAGTTCTTC. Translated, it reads CASSRYNEQFF.